Listed here are 14 T cell receptor beta chains from one sample, sequenced in a study of cytomegalovirus exposure and HLA in healthy donors. PCR used 60 Vbeta primers and 13 Jbeta primers. Sequenced by immunoSEQ multiplex PCR; TCRdb stores in-frame clones only, minus some. The sample lists 150,000 to 200,000 clones; approximately 70% were seen once. Sequenced material: PBMCs. These receptors were collected from a man aged 35 to 55 in good health and CMV-seropositive.

The J gene is TRBJ2-5, the V gene TRBV11-2, with TRBD1 matching over 7 bases. Trimming at V came to 4 bases and at J to 4 bases, leaving 12 bases not matched to a gene. The CDR3 consists of 16 residues. Looked up from germline, CDR1 is SGHAT and CDR2 is FQNNGV. The CDR3 region has the DNA TGTGCCAGCAGCTCACCAGGGGGATTTGGTAGAGAGACCCAGTACTTC. Its protein product is CASSSPGGFGRETQYF.

V usage is TRBV2 and J usage is TRBJ1-6; D gene ambiguous. Germline CDR1 reads SNHLY; CDR2 reads FYNNEI. The CDR3 length is 16 residues. Trimming pared 7 bases from V and 0 bases from J, leaving 13 bases between. CDR3 loop: CASMEDRGSYNSPLHF. CDR3 nucleotide sequence: TGTGCCAGCATGGAGGACCGAGGCTCCTATAATTCACCCCTCCACTTT. The full variable domain, with the rest looked up from reference TRBV2 and TRBJ1-6, is EPEVTQTPSHQVTQMGQEVILRCVPISNHLYFYWYRQILGQKVEFLVSFYNNEISEKSEIFDDQFSVERPDGSNFTLKIRSTKLEDSAMYFCASMEDRGSYNSPLHFGNGTRLTVT.

V is TRBV7-9 and J is TRBJ2-7; tentatively, D is TRBD2 (6 bases). The CDR3 totals 17 residues. The ends were cut back, 0 bases at V and 4 bases at J, with 19 bases in the middle. Germline V gives CDR1 SEHNR, CDR2 FQNEAQ (reference sequence). As DNA, the CDR3 is TGTGCCAGCAGCTTAGCCCGGGGCCCGTTCGGGGGATACGAGCAGTACTTC. Translated, it gives CASSLARGPFGGYEQYF. Supplemented by reference TRBV7-9 and TRBJ2-7, the full variable domain reads DTGVSQNPRHKITKRGQNVTFRCDPISEHNRLYWYRQTLGQGPEFLTYFQNEAQLEKSRLLSDRFSAERPKGSFSTLEIQRTEQGDSAMYLCASSLARGPFGGYEQYFGPGTRLTVT.

The CDR3 DNA sequence: TGTGCCAGCAGCTTCGGTAGCAATCAGCCCCAGCATTTT. It translates to CASSFGSNQPQHF. V usage is TRBV7-6 and J usage is TRBJ1-5; D not resolved. Germline values: CDR1 SGHVS, CDR2 FNYEAQ. Trimming cost V 3 bases and J 0 bases, with 3 bases left between them. The CDR3 has 13 amino acids.

This rearrangement joins TRBV5-1 to TRBJ2-3; TRBD2 matches at 9 bases. The germline gives CDR1 SGHRS, CDR2 YFSETQ. V gave up 4 bases and J gave up 6 bases; unmatched junction bases: 9. The CDR3 consists of 15 residues. The chain's CDR3 is CASSPRTSDFDTQYF. CDR3 DNA sequence: TGCGCCAGCAGCCCTCGGACTAGCGATTTTGATACGCAGTATTTT.

This clone was observed once. The chain combines TRBV7-2 with TRBJ1-4; no clear D gene. The CDR3 length is 17 residues. V lost 2 bases and J lost 0, with 13 bases in between. Germline V gene sequence: CDR1 SGHTA, CDR2 FQGNSA. The CDR3 here is CASSLKPFFATNEKLFF. In nucleotides, the CDR3 is TGTGCCAGCAGCTTAAAGCCGTTCTTCGCAACTAATGAAAAACTGTTTTTT. Supplemented by reference TRBV7-2 and TRBJ1-4, the full variable domain reads GAGVSQSPSNKVTEKGKDVELRCDPISGHTALYWYRQSLGQGLEFLIYFQGNSAPDKSGLPSDRFSAERTGGSVSTLTIQRTQQEDSAVYLCASSLKPFFATNEKLFFGSGTQLSVL.

This clone was counted only a few times. This chain joins TRBV5-8 and TRBJ1-2, with D possibly matching TRBD1 (5 bases). The CDR3 length is 15 residues. The germline CDR1 and CDR2 sequences are SGHTS and YDEGEE. V was cut by 1 base and J by 3 bases, with 13 bases left in between. CDR3 residues: CASSLHPGWDYGYTF. DNA for the CDR3: TGTGCCAGCAGCTTGCATCCAGGGTGGGACTATGGCTACACCTTC.

The chain couples TRBV7-6 to TRBJ2-1, with 14 positions matching TRBD2. Germline values: CDR1 SGHVS, CDR2 FNYEAQ. With V trimmed by 8 bases and J by 8 bases, 11 bases remained unmatched. The CDR3 has 16 amino acids. The CDR3 region is CASGRLAGGPRDEQFF. The CDR3 DNA reads TGTGCCAGCGGTCGACTAGCGGGGGGGCCGCGTGATGAGCAGTTCTTC. Complete variable domain (other parts from reference TRBV7-6 and TRBJ2-1): GAGVSQSPRYKVTKRGQDVALRCDPISGHVSLYWYRQALGQGPEFLTYFNYEAQQDKSGLPNDRFSAERPEGSISTLTIQRTEQRDSAMYRCASGRLAGGPRDEQFFGPGTRLTVL.

The V gene is TRBV25-1, the J gene TRBJ2-1, with D unresolved. V was trimmed by 3 bases and J by 10 bases, leaving 16 bases between them. The CDR3 is made up of 14 amino acids. Germline V CDR1 and CDR2: MGHDK, SYGVNS. The CDR3 DNA is TGTGCCAGCAGTGAGCGGTCCCGGTTCTCCGAGCAGTTCTTC. Translation gives CASSERSRFSEQFF.

The gene calls are TRBV19 and TRBJ1-2; tentatively, D is TRBD1 (5 bases). CDR1 is LNHDA, CDR2 SQIVND, per germline (reference sequence). CDR3 length: 14 residues. The V and J ends lost 7 bases and 1 base respectively, with 13 bases between them. CDR3 in amino acids: CASNPGTSNYGYTF. DNA of the CDR3: TGTGCCAGTAATCCAGGGACTAGTAACTATGGCTACACCTTC. Full variable domain (remainder filled in from reference TRBV19 and TRBJ1-2): DGGITQSPKYLFRKEGQNVTLSCEQNLNHDAMYWYRQDPGQGLRLIYYSQIVNDFQKGDIAEGYSVSREKKESFPLTVTSAQKNPTAFYLCASNPGTSNYGYTFGSGTRLTVV.

The gene calls are TRBV4-2 and TRBJ1-2; the D is unclear. The CDR3 totals 15 residues. Looked up from germline, CDR1 is LGHNA and CDR2 is YNFKEQ. Trimming took off 0 bases at V and 4 bases at J, with 12 bases between the two ends. The CDR3 DNA reads as TGTGCCAGCAGCCAAGATCTTCTGGCAGTCTATGGCTACACCTTC. Protein: CASSQDLLAVYGYTF.

This clone was seen only once. The J gene is TRBJ2-7, the V gene TRBV5-1; 9 bases are a match to TRBD2. The CDR3 totals 14 residues. The germline gives CDR1 SGHRS, CDR2 YFSETQ. With V trimmed by 0 bases and J by 4 bases, 2 bases remained unmatched. CDR3 nucleotide sequence: TGCGCCAGCAGCTTGGGACTAGCGGTTTACGAGCAGTACTTC. It translates to CASSLGLAVYEQYF.

This clone was seen a single time. The gene calls are TRBV19 and TRBJ2-7, with a possible D match to TRBD2 (6 bases). The germline CDR1 and CDR2 sequences are LNHDA and SQIVND (reference sequence). With 1 base removed from V and 3 bases from J, the gap between germline ends came to 16 bases. The CDR3 consists of 16 residues. The CDR3 nucleotides read TGTGCCAGTAGTATAGTGGCGGGGTCCGCGGACTACGAGCAGTACTTC. Translated: CASSIVAGSADYEQYF.

The V gene is TRBV15, the J gene TRBJ1-5; tentatively, D is TRBD1 (6 bases). Trimming shortened V by 4 bases and J by 7 bases, and 14 bases separated the two germline ends. The CDR3 has 14 amino acids. Germline CDR1 is LNHNV and CDR2 is YYDKDF (reference sequence). Here the CDR3 reads CATSTTGTGQPQHF. CDR3 in DNA: TGTGCCACCAGCACAACAGGGACGGGGCAGCCCCAGCATTTT. Complete variable domain (other parts from reference TRBV15 and TRBJ1-5): DAMVIQNPRYQVTQFGKPVTLSCSQTLNHNVMYWYQQKSSQAPKLLFHYYDKDFNNEADTPDNFQSRRPNTSFCFLDIRSPGLGDTAMYLCATSTTGTGQPQHFGDGTRLSIL.